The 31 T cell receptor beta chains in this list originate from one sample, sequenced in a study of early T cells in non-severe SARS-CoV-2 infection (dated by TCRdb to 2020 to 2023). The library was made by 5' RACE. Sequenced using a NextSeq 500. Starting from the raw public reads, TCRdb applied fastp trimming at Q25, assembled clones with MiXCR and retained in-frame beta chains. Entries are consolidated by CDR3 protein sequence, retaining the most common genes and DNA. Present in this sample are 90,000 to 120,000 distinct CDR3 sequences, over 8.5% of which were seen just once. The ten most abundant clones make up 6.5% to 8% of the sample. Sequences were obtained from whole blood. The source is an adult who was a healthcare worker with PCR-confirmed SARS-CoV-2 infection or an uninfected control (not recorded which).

The CDR3 loop is CSVDQAGSAYEQYF. The CDR3 region has the DNA TGCAGCGTTGACCAGGCGGGGTCCGCTTACGAGCAGTACTTC. The chain carries TRBV29-1 and TRBJ2-7; D might be TRBD2 (6 bases). Trimming cost V 3 bases and J 4 bases, with 16 bases left between them. The CDR3 is made up of 14 amino acids. Germline V gives CDR1 SQVTM, CDR2 ANQGSEA.

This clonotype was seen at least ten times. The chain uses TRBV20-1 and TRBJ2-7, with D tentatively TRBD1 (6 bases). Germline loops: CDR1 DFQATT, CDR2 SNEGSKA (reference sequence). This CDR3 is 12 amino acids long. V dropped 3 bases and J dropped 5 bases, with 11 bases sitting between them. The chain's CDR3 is CSASRDKHEQYF. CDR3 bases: TGCAGTGCTAGCCGGGACAAGCACGAGCAGTACTTC.

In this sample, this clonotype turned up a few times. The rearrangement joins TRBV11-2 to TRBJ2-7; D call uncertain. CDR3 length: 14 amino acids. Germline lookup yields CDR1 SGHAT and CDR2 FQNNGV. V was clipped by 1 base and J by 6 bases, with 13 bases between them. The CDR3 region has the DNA TGTGCCAGCAGCTTAGTAAGGTCCTCGTCCGAGCAGTACTTC. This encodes CASSLVRSSSEQYF.

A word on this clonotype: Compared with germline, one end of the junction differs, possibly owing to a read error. The CDR3 bases are TGTGCCAACAGTTTGGCGGGAGAGAACACCGGGGAGCTGTTTTTT. The encoded protein is CANSLAGENTGELFF. This rearrangement joins TRBV28 to TRBJ2-2; 7 nucleotides align to TRBD2. This CDR3 region has 15 residues. Germline-derived CDR1 and CDR2 are MDHEN and SYDVKM.

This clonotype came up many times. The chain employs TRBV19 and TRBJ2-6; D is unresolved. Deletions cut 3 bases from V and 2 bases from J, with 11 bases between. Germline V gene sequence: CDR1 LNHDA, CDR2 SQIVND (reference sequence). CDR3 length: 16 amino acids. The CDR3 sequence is CASSIPDGTGANVLTF. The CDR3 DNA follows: TGTGCCAGTAGTATCCCGGACGGTACTGGGGCCAACGTCCTGACTTTC.

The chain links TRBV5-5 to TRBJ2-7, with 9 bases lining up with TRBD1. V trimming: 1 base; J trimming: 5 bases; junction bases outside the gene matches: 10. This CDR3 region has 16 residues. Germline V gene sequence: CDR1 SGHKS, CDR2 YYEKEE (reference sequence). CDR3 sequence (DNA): TGTGCCAGCAGCTTGTCCGGACAGGGGAAGTGGAACGAGCAGTACTTC. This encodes CASSLSGQGKWNEQYF.

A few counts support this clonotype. CDR3 sequence reads: CASSVGGTTNEKLFF. In DNA form, the CDR3 reads TGTGCCAGCAGCGTAGGGGGGACGACTAATGAAAAACTGTTTTTT. The chain combines TRBV28 with TRBJ1-4; weak D call: TRBD1 (6 bases). There are 15 residues in the CDR3. Germline V gene lookup returns CDR1 MDHEN and CDR2 SYDVKM. Trimming cost V 6 bases and J 2 bases, with 13 bases left between them.

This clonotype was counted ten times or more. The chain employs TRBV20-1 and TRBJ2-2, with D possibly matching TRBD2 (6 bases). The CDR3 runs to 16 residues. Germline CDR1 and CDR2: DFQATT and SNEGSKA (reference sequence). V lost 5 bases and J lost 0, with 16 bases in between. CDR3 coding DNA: TGCAGTGCTTCCCAGGGAGGCTCCGCGAACACCGGGGAGCTGTTTTTT. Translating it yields CSASQGGSANTGELFF.

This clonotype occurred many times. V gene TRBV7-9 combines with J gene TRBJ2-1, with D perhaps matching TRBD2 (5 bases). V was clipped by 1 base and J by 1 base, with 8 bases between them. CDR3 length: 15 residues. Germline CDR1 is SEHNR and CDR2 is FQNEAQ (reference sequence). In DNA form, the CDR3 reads TGTGCCAGCAGCTTAGTAGCGCCATCCTACAATGAGCAGTTCTTC. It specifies CASSLVAPSYNEQFF. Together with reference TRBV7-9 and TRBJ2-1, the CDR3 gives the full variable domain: DTGVSQNPRHKITKRGQNVTFRCDPISEHNRLYWYRQTLGQGPEFLTYFQNEAQLEKSRLLSDRFSAERPKGSFSTLEIQRTEQGDSAMYLCASSLVAPSYNEQFFGPGTRLTVL.

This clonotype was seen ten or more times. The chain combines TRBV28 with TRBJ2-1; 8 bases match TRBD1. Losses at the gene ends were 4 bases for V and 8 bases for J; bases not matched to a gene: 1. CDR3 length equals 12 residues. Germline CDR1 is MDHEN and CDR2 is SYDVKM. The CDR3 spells CASSSGGDEQFF. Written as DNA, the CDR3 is TGTGCCAGCAGTTCAGGGGGCGATGAGCAGTTCTTC.

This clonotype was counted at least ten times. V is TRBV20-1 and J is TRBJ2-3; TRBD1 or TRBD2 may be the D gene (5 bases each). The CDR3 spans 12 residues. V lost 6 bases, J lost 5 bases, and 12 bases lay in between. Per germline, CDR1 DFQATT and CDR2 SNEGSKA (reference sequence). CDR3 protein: CSASRGQDTQYF. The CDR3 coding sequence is TGCAGTGCCTCCCGGGGCCAAGATACGCAGTATTTT.

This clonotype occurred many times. The DNA of the CDR3 is TGTGCCAGCAGCCGAGGGGGAGGGAGCGAGCAGTACTTC. It encodes CASSRGGGSEQYF. V usage is TRBV7-2 and J usage is TRBJ2-7; TRBD2 is a possible D gene (7 bases). Per germline, CDR1 SGHTA and CDR2 FQGNSA. This CDR3 is 13 amino acids long. Trimming took off 5 bases at V and 6 bases at J, with 14 bases between the two ends.

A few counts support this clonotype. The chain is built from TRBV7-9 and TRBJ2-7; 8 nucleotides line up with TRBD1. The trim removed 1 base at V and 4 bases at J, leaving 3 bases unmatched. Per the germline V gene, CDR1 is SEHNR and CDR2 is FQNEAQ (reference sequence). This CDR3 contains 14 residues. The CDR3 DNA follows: TGTGCCAGCAGCTTAGATGGACAGGGTTACGAGCAGTACTTC. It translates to CASSLDGQGYEQYF.

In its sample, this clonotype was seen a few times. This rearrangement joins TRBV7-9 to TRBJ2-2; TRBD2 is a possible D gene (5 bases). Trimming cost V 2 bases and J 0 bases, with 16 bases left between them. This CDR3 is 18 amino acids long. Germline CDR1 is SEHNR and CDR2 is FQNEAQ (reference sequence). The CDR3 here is CASSLTTRDSTNTGELFF. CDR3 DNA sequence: TGTGCCAGCAGCTTAACAACCCGGGATAGTACGAACACCGGGGAGCTGTTTTTT.

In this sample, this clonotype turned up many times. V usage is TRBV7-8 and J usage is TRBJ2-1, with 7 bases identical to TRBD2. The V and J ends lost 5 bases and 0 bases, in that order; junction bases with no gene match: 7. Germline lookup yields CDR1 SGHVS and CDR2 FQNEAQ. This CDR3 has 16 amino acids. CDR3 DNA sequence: TGTGCCAGCAGCAACATCGGCGGGGGCTCCTACAATGAGCAGTTCTTC. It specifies CASSNIGGGSYNEQFF.

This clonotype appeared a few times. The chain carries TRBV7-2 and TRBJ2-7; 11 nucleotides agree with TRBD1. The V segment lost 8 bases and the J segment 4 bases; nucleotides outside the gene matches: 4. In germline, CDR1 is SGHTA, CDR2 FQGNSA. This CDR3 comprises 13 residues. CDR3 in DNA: TGTGCCAGCGGGACAGGGGGACCTTACGAGCAGTACTTC. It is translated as CASGTGGPYEQYF.

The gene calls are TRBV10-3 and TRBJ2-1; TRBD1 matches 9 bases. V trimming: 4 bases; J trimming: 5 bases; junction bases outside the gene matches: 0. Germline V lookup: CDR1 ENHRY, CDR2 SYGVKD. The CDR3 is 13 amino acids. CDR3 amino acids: CAISGTGDNEQFF. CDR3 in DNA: TGTGCCATCAGTGGGACAGGGGACAATGAGCAGTTCTTC.

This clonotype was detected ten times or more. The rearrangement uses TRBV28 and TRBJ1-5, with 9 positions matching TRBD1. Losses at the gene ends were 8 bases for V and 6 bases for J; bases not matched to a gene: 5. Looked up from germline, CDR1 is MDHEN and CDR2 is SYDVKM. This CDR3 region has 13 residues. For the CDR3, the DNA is TGTGCCAGCGGGACAGGGTATAGTCAGCCCCAGCATTTT. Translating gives CASGTGYSQPQHF.

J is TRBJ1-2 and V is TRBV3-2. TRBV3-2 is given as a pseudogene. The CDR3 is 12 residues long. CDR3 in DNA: TGTGCCAGCAGGGGCAACACGCCTGGCTACACCTTC. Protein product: CASRGNTPGYTF.

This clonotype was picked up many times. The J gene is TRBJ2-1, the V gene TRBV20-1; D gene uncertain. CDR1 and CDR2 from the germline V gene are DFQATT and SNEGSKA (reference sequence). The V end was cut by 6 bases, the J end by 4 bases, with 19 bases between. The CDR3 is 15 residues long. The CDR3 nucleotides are TGCAGTGCCGTAGTATCGAGACACTCTTACAATGAGCAGTTCTTC. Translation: CSAVVSRHSYNEQFF.

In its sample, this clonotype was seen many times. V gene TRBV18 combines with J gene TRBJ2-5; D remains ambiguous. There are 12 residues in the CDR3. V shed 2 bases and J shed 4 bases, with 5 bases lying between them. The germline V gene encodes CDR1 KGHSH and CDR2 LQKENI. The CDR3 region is CASSPRTETQYF. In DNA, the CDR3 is TGTGCCAGCTCACCAAGAACAGAGACCCAGTACTTC. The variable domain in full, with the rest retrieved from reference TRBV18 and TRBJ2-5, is NAGVMQNPRHLVRRRGQEARLRCSPMKGHSHVYWYRQLPEEGLKFMVYLQKENIIDESGMPKERFSAEFPKEGPSILRIQQVVRGDSAAYFCASSPRTETQYFGPGTRLLVL.

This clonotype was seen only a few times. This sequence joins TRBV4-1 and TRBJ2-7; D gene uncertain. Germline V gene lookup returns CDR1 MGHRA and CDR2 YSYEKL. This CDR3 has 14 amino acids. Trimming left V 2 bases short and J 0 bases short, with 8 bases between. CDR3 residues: CASSQTASSYEQYF. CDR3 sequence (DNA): TGCGCCAGCAGCCAAACAGCTAGCTCCTACGAGCAGTACTTC.

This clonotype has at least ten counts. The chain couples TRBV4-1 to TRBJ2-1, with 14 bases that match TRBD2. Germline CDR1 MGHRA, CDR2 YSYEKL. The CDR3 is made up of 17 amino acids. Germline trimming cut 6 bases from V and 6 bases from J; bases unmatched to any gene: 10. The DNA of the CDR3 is TGCGCCAGCAGAAACCCGGGACTAGCGGGAGTTGCCAATGAGCAGTTCTTC. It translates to CASRNPGLAGVANEQFF.

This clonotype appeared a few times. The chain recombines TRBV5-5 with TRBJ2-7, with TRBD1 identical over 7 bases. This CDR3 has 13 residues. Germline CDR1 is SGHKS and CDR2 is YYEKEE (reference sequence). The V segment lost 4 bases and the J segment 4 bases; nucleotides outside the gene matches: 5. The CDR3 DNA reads TGTGCCAGCAGCATGGGACAGTTATACGAGCAGTACTTC. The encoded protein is CASSMGQLYEQYF. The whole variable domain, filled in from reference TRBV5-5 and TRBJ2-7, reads DAGVTQSPTHLIKTRGQQVTLRCSPISGHKSVSWYQQVLGQGPQFIFQYYEKEERGRGNFPDRFSARQFPNYSSELNVNALLLGDSALYLCASSMGQLYEQYFGPGTRLTVT.

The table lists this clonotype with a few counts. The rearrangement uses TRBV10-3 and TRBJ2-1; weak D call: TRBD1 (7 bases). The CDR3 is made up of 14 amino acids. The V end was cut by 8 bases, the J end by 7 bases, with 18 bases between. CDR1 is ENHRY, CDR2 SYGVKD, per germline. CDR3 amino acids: CAIQGGVSMNEQFF. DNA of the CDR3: TGTGCCATCCAGGGGGGAGTTTCCATGAATGAGCAGTTCTTC.

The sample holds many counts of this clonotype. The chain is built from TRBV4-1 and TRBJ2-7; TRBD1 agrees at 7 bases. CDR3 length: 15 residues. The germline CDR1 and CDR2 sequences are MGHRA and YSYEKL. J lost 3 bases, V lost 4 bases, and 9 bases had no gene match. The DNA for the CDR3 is TGCGCCAGCAGCCGGGGCACAGGGGACGTCTACGAGCAGTACTTC. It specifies CASSRGTGDVYEQYF.

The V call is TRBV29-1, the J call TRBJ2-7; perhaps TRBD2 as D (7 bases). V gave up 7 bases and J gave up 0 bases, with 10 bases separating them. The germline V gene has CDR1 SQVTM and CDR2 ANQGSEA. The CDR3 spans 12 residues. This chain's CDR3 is CSARGGSYEQYF. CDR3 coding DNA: TGCAGCGCGAGGGGGGGCTCCTACGAGCAGTACTTC.

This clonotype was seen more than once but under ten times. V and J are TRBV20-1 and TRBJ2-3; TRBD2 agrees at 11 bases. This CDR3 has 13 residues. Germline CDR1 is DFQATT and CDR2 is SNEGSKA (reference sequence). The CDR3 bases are TGCATCCCGACTAGCGGGATTACAGATACGCAGTATTTT. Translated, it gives CIPTSGITDTQYF.

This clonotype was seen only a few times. The CDR3 spells CATSRVGSLGREKGNIQYF. CDR3 DNA: TGTGCCACCAGCAGAGTGGGGAGTCTGGGCAGGGAGAAGGGAAACATTCAGTACTTC. J is TRBJ2-4 and V is TRBV15; D possibly uses TRBD1 or TRBD2 (5 bases each). Germline CDR1 and CDR2: LNHNV and YYDKDF (reference sequence). The CDR3 length is 19 residues. V lost 1 base to trimming and J lost 6 bases, with 25 bases between them. Filled out from reference TRBV15 and TRBJ2-4, the complete variable domain reads DAMVIQNPRYQVTQFGKPVTLSCSQTLNHNVMYWYQQKSSQAPKLLFHYYDKDFNNEADTPDNFQSRRPNTSFCFLDIRSPGLGDTAMYLCATSRVGSLGREKGNIQYFGAGTRLSVL.

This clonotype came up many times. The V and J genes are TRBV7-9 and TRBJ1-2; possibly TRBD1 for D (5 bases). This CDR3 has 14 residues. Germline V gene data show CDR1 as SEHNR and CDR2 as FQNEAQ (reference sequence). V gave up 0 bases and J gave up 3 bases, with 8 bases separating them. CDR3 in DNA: TGTGCCAGCAGCTTAGCCGGGACCGACTATGGCTACACCTTC. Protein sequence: CASSLAGTDYGYTF.

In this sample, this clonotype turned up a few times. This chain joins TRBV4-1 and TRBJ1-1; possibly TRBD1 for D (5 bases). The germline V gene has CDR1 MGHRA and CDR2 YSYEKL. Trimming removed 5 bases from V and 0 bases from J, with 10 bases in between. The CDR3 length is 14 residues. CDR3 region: CASSRRQMNTEAFF. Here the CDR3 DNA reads TGCGCCAGCAGCAGACGACAGATGAACACTGAAGCTTTCTTT.